Sequencing of this T cell receptor (beta chain) was carried out in a study of cytomegalovirus exposure and HLA in healthy donors (TCRdb year 2017). For the wider study: An earlier analysis of some 620 of the donors reported approximately 260 Gb of sequence data and around 120 million unique TCR beta sequences obtained from approximately 180 million T cells. An early release covering around 630 HLA-typed donors comprised approximately 290 gigabases of sequencing data and around 86 million unique TCR sequences. Of the roughly 410 genotyped donors, 80% to 90% were placed in the genetic ancestry cluster associated with self-reported Caucasian donors. The study aimed to test whether cataloging public T cell receptors could reveal signatures of past pathogen exposure. The study profiled the T cell repertoires of some 610 subjects by immunosequencing and related them to cytomegalovirus serostatus. In addition to the first cohort of roughly 700 subjects, a separate validation cohort of 130 or so different subjects was used. To predict cytomegalovirus infection status, the study combined high-throughput TCR immunosequencing, statistical association of individual TCRs with disease status, and machine learning. In a later analysis, previously published TCR beta repertoires from some 640 donors were re-analyzed and high-resolution HLA genotyping was added so that TCR occurrence patterns could be studied. In the later analysis, no new phenotypic data were used to find candidate immune exposures; instead, reliance was placed on TCR beta sequences and their occurrence across donors. To decide whether each TCR beta V gene segment behaved as functional or pseudogenic, an earlier analysis of several hundred of the donors relied on high-throughput TCR beta sequencing. Donor age, sex, ethnicity and CMV serostatus were compiled alongside the repertoire data. A later genetic analysis took genome-wide SNP genotypes for about three fifths of the roughly 700 donors and used that subset as a discovery cohort. All discovery cohort repertoires had been generated on a single sequencing platform. Both class I and class II loci were covered by HLA typing, at four-digit resolution. Typing coverage differed by locus: A, B, C, DRB1 and DQB1 were typed in about 629-640 donors, DQA1 in 522, DPA1 in roughly 590, and DPB1 in just under 480. Four to six DR-DQ haplotypes were handled as single units for association and clustering, since linkage in the cohort was strong. Across about 370 genotyped donors of the cohort, an average of about 200,000 unique TCR beta nucleotide sequences per donor were sequenced, and roughly a sixth of those sequences were non-productive.

Library creation used the immunoSEQ multiplex PCR assay. A mixture of 60 forward primers for TCR Vbeta segments and 13 reverse primers for TCR Jbeta segments was used in the multiplex PCR. The CDR3 region of rearranged TCR beta genes was amplified from genomic DNA by a multiplex PCR assay. On the Illumina HiSeq System, the amplified TCR beta libraries were sequenced as 87-base-pair reads. From the authors' description of their analysis: Across the 600 to 700 repertoires, a later analysis counted about 81 million unique TCR beta chains, around 11 million of which were shared by at least two donors. A nearest-neighbor algorithm error-corrected the raw reads and collapsed the reads into unique sequences, merging closely related sequences to remove PCR and sequencing errors. Alignment of CDR3 sequences to IMGT reference sequences was used to assign V, D and J gene segments. For a sequence to be retained, a match of at least six nucleotides to both a V gene segment and a J gene segment was required. A rearrangement was called productive if the CDR3 had no stop codons and remained in frame with V and J, and every other rearrangement was called non-productive. Following IMGT convention, CDR3 was defined as the stretch from the second conserved V-encoded cysteine to the conserved J-encoded phenylalanine. Sequences without an unambiguous match to a single V gene segment were excluded from the earlier analysis of 450 to 650 of the donors. In an earlier analysis of around 590 of the donors, a V segment was called functional when productive rearrangements were above 56.7%, and segregating when the standard deviation between donors exceeded 5%. A statistical classification framework was built for diagnosing cytomegalovirus status from the catalog of TCR beta chain sequences. V and J gene assignment, in a later analysis, came from comparing TCR nucleotide sequences with IMGT/GENE-DB human TR gene sequences. A later analysis assigned CDR3 sequences and most-parsimonious VDJ recombination scenarios with the TCRdist pipeline. A later analysis defined each TCR beta chain by its CDR3 amino acid sequence plus V-gene family, and excluded reads lacking a unique V-gene family. In a later analysis, a few hundred highly shared, low-generation-probability nucleotide sequences were removed to address suspected cross-contamination and a sequencing artifact. In a later analysis, a clonal expansion index for each public chain was calculated from normalized within-repertoire ranks of inferred template counts. A later analysis computed generation probabilities with a VDJ recombination model fitted to out-of-frame rearrangements, and checked the results against IGoR. In a later analysis, TCR-TCR, TCR-HLA and TCR-CMV co-occurrence was scored with hypergeometric tests, and a repertoire-size bias correction was applied to TCR pairs. A later analysis estimated false discovery rates by permuting HLA or CMV assignments 20 times. In a later analysis, co-occurring TCRs were grouped with DBSCAN, and TCRdist sequence similarity was added when clustering was performed within HLA-allele-positive subsets. Repertoires with fewer than 30,000 or more than 120,000 public chains were left out of co-occurrence clustering, as were roughly five repertoires with anomalous nucleotide sharing. TCRdb limited this immuneACCESS table to in-frame rearrangements with V and J called. A share of clones is missing; checked studies link under half to unresolved V genes, and the rest is unexplained. V, J and clone size are taken as reported in that table, and D and trimming were inferred from the DNA itself. The sample table lists approximately 170,000 clones, about three quarters of them with a count of one. The ten largest clones represent 0.65% to 0.85% of the sample.

Comments on this clone: Its antigen specificity is not known. No much larger clonotype is one base removed from it; base qualities were not supplied.

Paper-wide results and their limitations: Roughly uniform sequencing depth across donors was assumed in presence/absence analyses, although this assumption may not hold. Most TCR sequences were seen in very few donors, while some public TCRs were found in many individuals. Correlated functional status among segregating V segments might reflect linkage disequilibrium, but an unknown experimental factor could not be ruled out. It was suggested by the authors that the approach could potentially be generalized to other disease states and immunological phenotypes. Compared with equally common non-associated chains, HLA-associated TCR beta chains in a later analysis were more clonally expanded and had lower generation probabilities. A later analysis found that most CMV-associated TCR beta chains appeared HLA-restricted, with HLA associations seemingly driven largely by CMV exposure. In an earlier analysis of some 550 of the donors, most TCR beta V segments were observed in productive rearrangements about 90% or about 30% of the time, broadly matching IMGT annotations. The classifier was reported to diagnose cytomegalovirus status with high specificity and sensitivity in both the original cohort and the validation cohort. The only immune exposure information available for the cohort was CMV serostatus. According to a later genetic analysis, donors in an Asian-associated ancestry cluster had fewer N-insertions in productive TCRs than the roughly 670-donor mean. Because some donors lacked HLA typing at each locus, the association tests relied only on the typed subset. A later analysis found that TCR association rates varied across HLA loci, with DRB1 alleles showing the most associated TCRs and HLA-C alleles the fewest. When HLA alleles, especially DR and DQ, strongly co-occurred, TCR associations were difficult to assign to individual alleles. Three of the identified cytomegalovirus-associated TCR beta chains were confirmed in vitro to be specific for cytomegalovirus antigens. V-gene and J-gene trimming of TCR beta chains was associated with a missense DCLRE1C variant in a later genetic analysis, and the association was replicated in an independent cohort. The study listed 164 TCR beta chains as associated with cytomegalovirus. Because counts were too low, 15 to 20 rarely observed V segments, including chromosome 9 orphons, were excluded from the earlier analysis of a few hundred of the donors. A further reported finding was that TCR beta sequences accurately predicted the HLA-A and HLA-B alleles for most subjects in the first cohort. The sequencing pipeline was judged likely to have produced a cluster of highly shared sequence variants as a technical artifact. The cohort was sequenced for TCR beta chains only, and without alpha or paired-chain data the features that could be detected were limited. Several of the top co-occurrence clusters appeared to be linked to parvovirus B19, influenza, CMV and Epstein-Barr virus, according to a later analysis. At a false discovery rate of 0.05, a later analysis linked 16,000 or so TCR beta sequences to specific HLA alleles.

The cohort was made up of 500 to 850 healthy bone marrow donors. At the time of sampling, all cohort members were nominally healthy, though unrecorded immune exposures were likely present. The donor tested CMV seronegative, placing the donor among the 350 or so seronegative members of the cohort. A peripheral blood sample was provided by each donor, and peripheral blood mononuclear cells were used for TCR beta sequencing. The Qiagen DNeasy Blood Extraction Kit was used to extract genomic DNA from the blood cell samples. The sequence was collected from a female donor in good health and CMV-seronegative. The specimen sequenced was PBMCs.

The nucleotides are TGTGCCAGCAGCGATGGGACATCCGGTACCCTCGAGCAGTACTTC. It codes for CASSDGTSGTLEQYF. In this chain, TRBV9 is recombined with TRBJ2-5, with TRBD1 tentatively as D gene (6 bases match). The tail of the sequence fits TRBJ2-7 better, so the J call may be wrong. Its CDR3 holds 15 amino acids, cysteine through phenylalanine. The CDR3 DNA has 45 bases and is translated from base 1. The CDR1 and CDR2 encoded by the germline V gene are SGDLS and YYNGEE.